This TCR beta chain comes out of a study of T cells after yellow fever vaccination (dated by TCRdb to the late 2010s). At the level of the whole study: Libraries from fractions with low cell numbers were prepared with the SMART-Seq v4 Ultra Low Input RNA kit. Blood was drawn at multiple timepoints before and after primary and secondary immunization, with bulk PBMC replicates and cell subsets isolated. Two healthy male donors, one aged 18 to 29 and one aged 30 to 40 years, were included in the cohort. To follow T-cell clones before and after primary and booster YFV17D yellow fever vaccination, bulk TCR alpha and beta repertoires were sequenced over time. What the study reported, not specific to this receptor: Computational filtering was needed because FACS-sorted repertoires could contain abundant contaminating clonotypes from the bulk population. The study included only two donors, which limits how far the findings can be generalized. The secondary T-cell response was found to be weaker but faster than the primary response, with a peak reached on day 5 rather than on day 15. A small share of clonotypes was detected in both CD4 and CD8 compartments, with the overlap likely arising from convergent recombination. Most clones expanded after primary vaccination were re-detected after the booster (just under 97% of CD4 and around nine tenths of CD8), suggesting broad memory maintenance.

This clonotype was recorded at least ten times. It lacks a known antigen. No base-level quality is on record; no much larger clone is a single base apart. From cysteine to phenylalanine, the CDR3 is 16 amino acids long. The CDR3 DNA has 48 bases and is translated from base 1. The junction shows trimming of 5 bases on V and 7 bases on J, plus 21 bases between the germline ends. According to the germline V gene, CDR1 reads SGHTA and CDR2 reads FQGTGA. The listed sequencing device is Illumina NovaSeq 6000. TCR cDNA was synthesized by 5'RACE template switching, which introduced a universal primer site and unique molecular identifiers. cDNA synthesis was primed from both the TCR alpha and TCR beta constant segments. Two PCR steps were used to amplify libraries, with sample barcodes and sequencing adapters being added in the second step. Libraries were sequenced on Illumina HiSeq 2500 (2x100 bp) or NovaSeq (2x150 bp). The source study handled its data this way. Reads were demultiplexed and collapsed into UMI consensus sequences with MIGEC, and V(D)J alignment was performed with MiXCR. Using edgeR on replicate PBMC samples, clonotypes were called vaccine-responding if FDR was below 0.01 and the log2 fold change was above 5 up to day 15. Each bulk clonotype received a CD4 or CD8 identity based on whether the sequenced CD4 or CD8 repertoire contained that clonotype at higher abundance. TCRdb reworked the public reads: Q25 trimming with fastp, MiXCR clone assembly, productive beta chains retained. Rows merge per CDR3 protein into single entries with the most common DNA and genes. TCRdb, not the authors, supplied the V and J calls. The sample includes some 250,000 distinct CDR3 sequences, with over 3% observed a single time. In total, the top ten clones hold 19% of the sample.

The treatment or condition label, read with the paper, signifies: live attenuated yellow fever vaccine strain. At each blood-draw timepoint, two biological replicates of bulk PBMCs were obtained. PBMCs were isolated from peripheral blood using a standard Ficoll-Paque protocol. TriZol was used to extract RNA from bulk PBMCs, from CD4 and CD8 fractions, and from dextramer-positive and dextramer-negative fractions. Recombination connected TRBV7-3 to TRBJ2-1; the D gene cannot be resolved beyond TRBD1 or TRBD2, each matching 7 bases. The receptor's source is a man aged 18 to 29 who received the YFV17D yellow fever vaccine. This specimen consisted of PBMCs, obtained 15 days after the yellow fever booster vaccination. CDR3 region: CASSPTSGGGINEQFF. The DNA sequence is TGTGCCAGCAGCCCAACTTCAGGGGGGGGCATAAATGAGCAGTTCTTC.